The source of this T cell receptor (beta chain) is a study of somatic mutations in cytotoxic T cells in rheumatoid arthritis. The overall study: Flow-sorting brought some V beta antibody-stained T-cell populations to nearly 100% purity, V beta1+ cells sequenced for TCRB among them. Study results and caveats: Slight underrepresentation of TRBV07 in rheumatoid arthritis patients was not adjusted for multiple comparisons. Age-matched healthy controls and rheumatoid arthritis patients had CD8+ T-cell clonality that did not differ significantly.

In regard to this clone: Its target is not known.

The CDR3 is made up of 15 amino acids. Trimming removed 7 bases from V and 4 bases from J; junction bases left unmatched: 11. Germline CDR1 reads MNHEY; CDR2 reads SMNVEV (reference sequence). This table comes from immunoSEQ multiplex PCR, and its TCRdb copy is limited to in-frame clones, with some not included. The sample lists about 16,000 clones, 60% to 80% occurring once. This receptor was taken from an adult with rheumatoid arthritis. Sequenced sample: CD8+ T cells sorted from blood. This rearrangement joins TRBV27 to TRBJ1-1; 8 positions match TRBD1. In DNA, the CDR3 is TGTGCCAGCACGGGAACCGACAGGGGTGCCACTGAAGCTTTCTTT. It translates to CASTGTDRGATEAFF.